These T cell receptor beta chains were read from a single sample in a study of shared clonotypes between healthy human individuals. The protocol was immunoSEQ multiplex PCR, while the TCRdb copy is restricted to in-frame clones and leaves out a portion. Of about 2.4 million clones listed, around 90% are singletons. Input material: naive CD4+ T cells sorted from blood. These receptor sequences come from a man younger than 35 in good health. The CDR3 runs from the conserved cysteine through the conserved F or W. The D gene is left open where the match is weak. Clone size, where shown, is once, few, many, or a class for clones that have expanded.

TRBD1	TRBV4-2	-	TRBJ2-7	CASSQGTGIYEQYF	TGTGCCAGCAGCCAAGGGACAGGGATTTACGAGCAGTACTTC
-	TRBV7-2	-	TRBJ2-7	CASSLTTYEQYF	TGTGCCAGCAGCTTAACAACCTACGAGCAGTACTTC
TRBD1	TRBV11-2	-	TRBJ2-3	CASSPIPQGAGDTQYF	TGTGCCAGCAGCCCCATCCCCCAGGGGGCGGGAGATACGCAGTATTTT
-	TRBV4-3	-	TRBJ2-1	CASSQVGLLYNEQFF	TGCGCCAGCAGCCAAGTAGGACTTCTGTACAATGAGCAGTTCTTC
-	TRBV5-1	-	TRBJ1-1	CASSGGPGVGTEAFF	TGCGCCAGCAGCGGGGGCCCTGGGGTTGGCACTGAAGCTTTCTTT
TRBD1	TRBV28	-	TRBJ2-6	CASGQGRSGANVLTF	TGTGCCAGCGGACAGGGGAGGAGTGGGGCCAACGTCCTGACTTTC
TRBD1	TRBV19	-	TRBJ2-7	CASSGQGGTWNEQYF	TGTGCCAGTAGCGGACAGGGGGGAACTTGGAACGAGCAGTACTTC
-	TRBV19	-	TRBJ1-3	CASSSGTRGGNTIYF	TGTGCCAGTAGTAGCGGGACGAGGGGCGGCAACACCATATATTTT
-	TRBV5-1	-	TRBJ2-3	CASSLGIPGDTQYF	TGCGCCAGCAGCTTGGGGATTCCCGGGGATACGCAGTATTTT
-	TRBV18	once	TRBJ2-7	CASSPSRGFSSYEQYF	TGTGCCAGCTCACCCTCAAGGGGATTCTCCTCCTACGAGCAGTACTTC
-	TRBV2	-	TRBJ1-1	CASSEQLYPNTEAFF	TGTGCCAGCAGTGAACAGCTTTATCCTAACACTGAAGCTTTCTTT
-	TRBV6-5	-	TRBJ2-7	CASSYSSLRGAYEQYF	TGTGCCAGCAGTTACTCGTCTCTCAGGGGGGCCTACGAGCAGTACTTC
-	TRBV5-1	-	TRBJ1-1	CASSWGGQRNTEAFF	TGCGCCAGCAGCTGGGGCGGACAGAGGAACACTGAAGCTTTCTTT
-	TRBV28	once	TRBJ2-5	CASSLEWETQYF	TGTGCCAGCAGTTTAGAATGGGAGACCCAGTACTTC
-	TRBV2	-	TRBJ2-1	CASTAGYNEQFF	TGTGCCAGCACCGCGGGGTACAATGAGCAGTTCTTC
TRBD2	TRBV5-1	-	TRBJ2-3	CASSPGLPSTDTQYF	TGCGCCAGCAGCCCGGGACTACCTAGCACAGATACGCAGTATTTT
-	TRBV5-8	-	TRBJ2-1	CASSFGFYNEQFF	TGTGCCAGCAGCTTCGGCTTTTACAATGAGCAGTTCTTC
TRBD1	TRBV9	-	TRBJ2-2	CASSVEGAIGELFF	TGTGCCAGCAGCGTAGAGGGGGCCATCGGGGAGCTGTTTTTT
TRBD1	TRBV28	-	TRBJ1-5	CASSLLAGGNQPQHF	TGTGCCAGCAGTTTATTGGCAGGGGGTAATCAGCCCCAGCATTTT
-	TRBV5-1	-	TRBJ2-7	CASSSYQTSGSYEQYF	TGCGCCAGCAGCTCCTACCAGACTAGTGGCTCCTACGAGCAGTACTTC
-	TRBV5-1	once	TRBJ1-6	CASSLGWAASYNSPLHF	TGCGCCAGCAGCTTGGGATGGGCAGCCTCCTATAATTCACCCCTCCACTTT
-	TRBV9	-	TRBJ1-2	CASSPEIGGSSGYTF	TGTGCCAGCAGCCCCGAGATCGGAGGAAGTAGCGGCTACACCTTC
-	TRBV5-5	-	TRBJ2-1	CASSLAPPEQFF	TGTGCCAGCAGCTTGGCTCCACCCGAGCAGTTCTTC
TRBD2	TRBV5-1	-	TRBJ2-5	CASSLGSSGGKETQYF	TGCGCCAGCAGCTTGGGCTCTAGCGGGGGGAAAGAGACCCAGTACTTC
-	TRBV4-3	-	TRBJ2-2	CASSLRTERSGELFF	TGCGCCAGCAGCCTAAGGACTGAAAGGTCCGGGGAGCTGTTTTTT
-	TRBV9	-	TRBJ2-5	CASSVGIGSGVGETQYF	TGTGCCAGCAGCGTAGGGATTGGTTCGGGGGTCGGAGAGACCCAGTACTTC
-	TRBV7-9	-	TRBJ1-1	CASSFSYGDEAFF	TGTGCCAGCAGCTTCAGCTATGGGGATGAAGCTTTCTTT
TRBD1	TRBV5-1	-	TRBJ1-2	CASSQPGTGTINYGYTF	TGCGCCAGCAGCCAACCTGGGACAGGGACTATAAACTATGGCTACACCTTC
-	TRBV4-1	few	TRBJ1-1	CASSQDRQGTNTEAFF	TGCGCCAGCAGCCAAGATAGGCAGGGGACGAACACTGAAGCTTTCTTT
-	TRBV7-8	-	TRBJ1-1	CASSLYASVANTEAFF	TGTGCCAGCAGCTTATATGCGTCCGTAGCGAACACTGAAGCTTTCTTT
TRBD2	TRBV19	-	TRBJ2-4	CASSTGGGAKNIQYF	TGTGCCAGTAGTACCGGCGGGGGAGCCAAAAACATTCAGTACTTC
-	TRBV28	-	TRBJ2-1	CASSLPGEEQFF	TGTGCCAGCAGTCTGCCAGGGGAGGAGCAGTTCTTC
-	TRBV2	-	TRBJ2-7	CASILNYAYEQYF	TGTGCCAGCATCCTAAATTATGCCTACGAGCAGTACTTC
-	TRBV29-1	-	TRBJ1-1	CSVRGGMRSEAFF	TGCAGCGTTCGGGGTGGTATGAGGTCTGAAGCTTTCTTT
TRBD1	TRBV10-3	-	TRBJ2-7	CAISDRGSSGEQYF	TGTGCCATCAGCGACAGGGGGAGTTCGGGCGAGCAGTACTTC
-	TRBV28	-	TRBJ2-7	CASSSGPQKTDNF	TGTGCCAGCTCCTCCGGGCCCCAGAAGACCGACAATTTC